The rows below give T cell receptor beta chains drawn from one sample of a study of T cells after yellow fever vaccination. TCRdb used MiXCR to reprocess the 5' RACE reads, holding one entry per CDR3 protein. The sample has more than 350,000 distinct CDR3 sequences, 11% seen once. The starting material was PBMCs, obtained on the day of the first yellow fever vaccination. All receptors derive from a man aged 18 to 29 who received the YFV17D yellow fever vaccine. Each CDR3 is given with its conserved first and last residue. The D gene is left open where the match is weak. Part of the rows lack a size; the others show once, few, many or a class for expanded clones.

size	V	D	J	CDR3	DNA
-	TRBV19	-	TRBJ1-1	CASAPPGQRANTEAFF	TGTGCCAGCGCCCCCCCAGGGCAAAGGGCGAACACTGAAGCTTTCTTT
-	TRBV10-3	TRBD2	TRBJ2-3	CAVRGTSGGADTQYF	TGTGCCGTCAGAGGGACTAGCGGGGGGGCAGATACGCAGTATTTT
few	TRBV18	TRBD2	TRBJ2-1	CASSAGGANEQFF	TGTGCCAGCTCGGCCGGGGGGGCGAATGAGCAGTTCTTC
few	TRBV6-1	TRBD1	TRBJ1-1	CGTGHTEAFF	TGTGGGACAGGGCACACTGAAGCTTTCTTT
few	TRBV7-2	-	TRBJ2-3	CASSTLIDTQYF	TGTGCCAGCAGCACTTTGATAGATACGCAGTATTTT
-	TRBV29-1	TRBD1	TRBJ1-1	CSYDRVNTEAFF	TGCAGCTACGACAGGGTGAACACTGAAGCTTTCTTT
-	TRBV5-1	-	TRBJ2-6	CASSWGPTGANVLTF	TGCGCCAGCAGCTGGGGTCCCACGGGGGCCAACGTCCTGACTTTC
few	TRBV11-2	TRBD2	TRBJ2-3	CASSSLRGATDTQYF	TGTGCCAGCAGCTCGTTGCGGGGGGCCACAGATACGCAGTATTTT
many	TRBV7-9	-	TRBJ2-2	CASSYQGSGELFF	TGTGCCAGCAGCTACCAGGGTTCCGGGGAGCTGTTTTTT
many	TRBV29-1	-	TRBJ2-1	CSVDGSYNEQFF	TGCAGCGTTGATGGGTCCTACAATGAGCAGTTCTTC
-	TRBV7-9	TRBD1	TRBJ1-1	CASSPRGQVMNTEAFF	TGTGCCAGCAGCCCGAGAGGACAGGTTATGAACACTGAAGCTTTCTTT
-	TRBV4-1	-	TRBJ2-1	CASSQVGGLARGEQFF	TGCGCCAGCAGCCAAGTCGGGGGGCTAGCGAGGGGTGAGCAGTTCTTC
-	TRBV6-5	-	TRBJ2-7	CASSYSMGSYEQYF	TGTGCCAGCAGTTATAGCATGGGCTCCTACGAGCAGTACTTC
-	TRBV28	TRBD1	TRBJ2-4	CASSQGQGAGYF	TGTGCCAGCAGCCAAGGACAGGGGGCTGGGTACTTC
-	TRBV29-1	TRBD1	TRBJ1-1	CSVDPTGGTEAFF	TGCAGCGTGGACCCCACAGGGGGCACTGAAGCTTTCTTT
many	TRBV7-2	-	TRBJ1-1	CASSLQLDDPRAFF	TGTGCCAGCAGCCTACAGCTTGACGACCCTCGTGCTTTCTTT
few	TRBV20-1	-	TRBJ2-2	CSARPQGNTGELFF	TGCAGTGCTAGACCACAGGGGAACACCGGGGAGCTGTTTTTT
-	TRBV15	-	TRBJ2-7	CATSRDPQRYEQYF	TGTGCCACCAGCAGAGATCCCCAACGGTACGAGCAGTACTTC
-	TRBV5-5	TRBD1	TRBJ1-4	CASSTDRGGPNEKLFF	TGTGCCAGCAGCACAGACAGGGGGGGACCGAATGAAAAACTGTTTTTT
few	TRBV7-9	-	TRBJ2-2	CASSEEGSITGELFF	TGTGCCAGCAGCGAGGAGGGCAGCATCACCGGGGAGCTGTTTTTT
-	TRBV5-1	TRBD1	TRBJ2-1	CASTSLPPDRDLLF	TGCGCCAGCACCTCCCTTCCCCCAGACAGGGATCTTCTCTTC
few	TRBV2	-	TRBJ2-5	CASSEAVQETQYF	TGTGCCAGCAGTGAAGCGGTCCAAGAGACCCAGTACTTC
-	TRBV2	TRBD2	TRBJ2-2	CAISPWASGGMETGELFF	TGTGCCATCAGTCCTTGGGCTAGCGGGGGGATGGAGACCGGGGAGCTGTTTTTT
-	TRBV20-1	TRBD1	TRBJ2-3	CSAPTGARTDTQYF	TGCAGTGCGCCTACAGGGGCGCGGACAGATACGCAGTATTTT
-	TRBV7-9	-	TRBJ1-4	CASTTWGFYEKLFF	TGTGCCAGCACCACCTGGGGGTTTTATGAAAAACTGTTTTTT
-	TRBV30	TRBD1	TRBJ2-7	CAYNRGSYEQYF	TGTGCCTACAACAGGGGGTCCTACGAGCAGTACTTC
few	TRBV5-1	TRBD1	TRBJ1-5	CASSVQGAWNQPQHF	TGCGCCAGCAGCGTACAGGGGGCATGGAATCAGCCCCAGCATTTT
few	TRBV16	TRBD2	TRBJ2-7	CASSRGGNHEQYF	TGTGCCAGCAGCCGGGGGGGGAACCACGAGCAGTACTTC
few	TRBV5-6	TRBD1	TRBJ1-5	CASSTDRGTNQPQHF	TGTGCCAGCAGCACGGACAGGGGAACAAATCAGCCCCAGCATTTT
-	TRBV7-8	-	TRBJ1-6	CASSFTRAGSSPLHF	TGTGCCAGCAGCTTCACCCGGGCCGGGAGTTCACCCCTCCACTTT
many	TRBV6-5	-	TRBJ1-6	CASGMDTTPASPLHF	TGTGCCAGCGGGATGGACACAACACCCGCATCACCCCTCCACTTT